This T cell receptor beta chain was found in a study of a mutant IDH1 vaccine in newly diagnosed glioma. The wider study: Patients were started on vaccination 4-6 weeks after radiotherapy alone, or with temozolomide cycles. Among treated patients, around 60% were male and around 38% female, and mean age was around 40 years.

Findings of the study overall: Top peripheral T cell clonotype shifts appeared unrelated to pseudoprogression.

Time point indicated: week 35, safety follow-up. All doses held 300 ug of mutant IDH1 20-mer peptide, with topical imiquimod. Trimming left V 6 bases short and J 0 bases short, with 15 bases between. Per the germline V gene, CDR1 is LNHDA and CDR2 is SQIVND (reference sequence). The CDR3 length is 15 residues. Using immunoSEQ multiplex PCR, the repertoire was profiled, and TCRdb retains in-frame clones only, with some absent. Among approximately 50,000 clones, more than 65% were seen once, and the ten largest hold roughly 6.8%. For this clone: Its specificity is not known.

Sequencing was performed on PBMCs, taken from a glioma patient whose treatment included an IDH1 peptide vaccine. This receptor was identified in a middle-aged man with glioma. The chain recombines TRBV19 with TRBJ2-7; TRBD1 is a possible D gene (7 bases). CDR3 DNA: TGTGCCAGTAGATGGCAGGGGGGCCTCTCCTACGAGCAGTACTTC. Translation gives CASRWQGGLSYEQYF.